This T cell receptor (beta chain) was captured by sequencing in a study of OX40 agonist ivuxolimab in advanced cancers. Study-wide findings and caveats: Fewer expanded clones were found on average in CD4+ than in CD8+ T cells.

The germline CDR1 and CDR2 sequences are SGHAT and FQNNGV. V was clipped by 2 bases and J by 2 bases, with 4 bases between them. The CDR3 loop spans 12 amino acids. The protocol was immunoSEQ multiplex PCR, while the TCRdb copy is restricted to in-frame clones and leaves out a portion. The sample records some 18,000 clones, 80% to 90% being singletons. As concerns this clone: The antigen remains unidentified.

Sequenced here: CD4+ or CD8+ T cells sorted from blood, sampled in a trial of the OX40 agonist ivuxolimab. J is TRBJ2-7 and V is TRBV11-2; D gene uncertain. This clonotype was obtained from an adult with an advanced solid tumor such as melanoma, head and neck, liver or kidney cancer. The CDR3 sequence is CASSLSPYEQYF. In DNA, the CDR3 is TGTGCCAGCAGCTTATCCCCCTACGAGCAGTACTTC.